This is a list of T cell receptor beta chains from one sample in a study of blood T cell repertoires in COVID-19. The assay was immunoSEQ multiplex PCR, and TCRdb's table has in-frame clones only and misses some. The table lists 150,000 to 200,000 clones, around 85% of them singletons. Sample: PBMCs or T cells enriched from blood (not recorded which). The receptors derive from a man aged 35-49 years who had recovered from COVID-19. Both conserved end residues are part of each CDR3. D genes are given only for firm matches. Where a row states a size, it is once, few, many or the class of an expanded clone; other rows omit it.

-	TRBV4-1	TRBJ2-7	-	CASSQVVRPYEQYF	TGCGCCAGCAGCCAAGTGGTCAGGCCCTACGAGCAGTACTTC
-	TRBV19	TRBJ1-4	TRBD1	CASSIWGQPKGYIF	TGTGCCAGTAGTATTTGGGGACAGCCGAAAGGTTATATTTTT
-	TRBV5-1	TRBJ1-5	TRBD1	CASSPGQGTWEPQHF	TGCGCCAGCAGCCCGGGACAGGGGACGTGGGAGCCCCAGCATTTT
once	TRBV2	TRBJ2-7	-	CASRTSSYEQYF	TGTGCCAGCAGGACTAGCTCCTACGAGCAGTACTTC
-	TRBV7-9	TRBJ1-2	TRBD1	CASTGTGTRDDTF	TGTGCCAGCACCGGGACAGGGACGAGGGATGACACCTTC
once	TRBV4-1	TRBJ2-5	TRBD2	CASSFLSGRAMETQYF	TGCGCCAGCAGCTTCCTTAGCGGGAGGGCCATGGAGACCCAGTACTTC
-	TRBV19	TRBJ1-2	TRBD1	CASSLPAYGTGKNGYTF	TGTGCCAGTAGTTTGCCCGCCTACGGGACAGGGAAGAATGGCTACACCTTC
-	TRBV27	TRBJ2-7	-	CASSQDSKLNYEQYF	TGTGCCAGCAGCCAGGACAGCAAACTAAACTACGAGCAGTACTTC
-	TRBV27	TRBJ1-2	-	CASSLSTGYGYTF	TGTGCCAGCAGTTTATCTACGGGATATGGCTACACCTTC
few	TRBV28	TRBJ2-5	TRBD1	CASRGQGNETQYF	TGTGCCAGCCGGGGACAGGGGAACGAGACCCAGTACTTC
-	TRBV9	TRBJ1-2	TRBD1	CASSTTGGPYGYTF	TGTGCCAGCAGCACGACAGGGGGACCCTATGGCTACACCTTC
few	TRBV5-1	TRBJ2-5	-	CASSANREQETQYF	TGCGCCAGCAGCGCTAACAGGGAGCAAGAGACCCAGTACTTC
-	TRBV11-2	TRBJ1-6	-	CASSLSDNNSPLHF	TGTGCCAGCAGCTTATCGGACAATAATTCACCCCTCCACTTT
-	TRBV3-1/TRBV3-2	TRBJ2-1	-	CASSQDLVGGPRDEQFF	TGTGCCAGCAGCCAAGATTTAGTGGGGGGGCCCCGGGATGAGCAGTTCTTC
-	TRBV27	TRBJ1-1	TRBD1	CASRNSGQENTEAFF	TGTGCCAGCAGAAACTCGGGACAGGAGAACACTGAAGCTTTCTTT
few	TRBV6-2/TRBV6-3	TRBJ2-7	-	CASSLVGGEQYF	TGTGCCAGCAGTCTTGTAGGAGGGGAGCAGTACTTC
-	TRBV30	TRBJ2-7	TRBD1	CACRDRGHEQYF	TGTGCCTGCCGGGACAGGGGGCACGAGCAGTACTTC